The T cell receptor (beta chain) under discussion was sequenced for a study of graft-versus-host responses after intestinal transplantation. Study overall: Recipients had transplants, and these were multivisceral, liver-intestinal, or isolated intestinal. Each patient got anti-thymocyte globulin induction, then tacrolimus and steroids for roughly 3 years.

Sequencing was performed with immunoSEQ multiplex PCR; in TCRdb, only in-frame clones are kept and a portion is missing. This sample has 99,000 or so clones, with around 90% found just once. V lost 0 bases, J lost 14 bases, and 9 bases stayed unmatched. The germline gives CDR1 SGHAT, CDR2 FQDESV (reference sequence). The CDR3 sequence is 13 residues long. Notes on this clone: Its matching antigen is unknown.

The sequence came from a human donor who was the organ donor for an intestinal transplant. The input for sequencing was unstimulated CD8+ T cells sorted from spleen or lymph node cells, taken before transplant. The chain joins TRBV11-1 to TRBJ2-5; TRBD1 agrees at 7 bases. The CDR3 DNA is TGTGCCAGCAGCTTAGCCCGGGACAGAGAGTTATACTTC. Translating gives CASSLARDRELYF.